The 15 T cell receptor beta chains presented below share a single source sample, sequenced in a study of early stage breast cancer tumors. The table came from immunoSEQ multiplex PCR; TCRdb's copy has only in-frame clones and leaves some out. The data hold around 31,000 clones, with roughly four fifths observed a single time. Sequencing was done on a sample of blood. Receptors originate from a person aged 35 to 50 with breast cancer.

The chain combines TRBV27 with TRBJ2-3; 13 positions match TRBD2. The J segment lost 5 bases and the V segment lost 5 bases, leaving 10 bases of the junction unmatched. CDR3 length: 17 residues. The germline V gene encodes CDR1 MNHEY and CDR2 SMNVEV (reference sequence). CDR3 protein: CASSITPGLAGLDTQYF. The DNA for the CDR3 is TGTGCCAGCAGTATCACGCCGGGACTAGCGGGATTAGATACGCAGTATTTT.

The chain uses TRBV18 and TRBJ1-1, with D possibly TRBD1 on 6 matching bases. V lost 4 bases and J lost 0, with 12 bases in between. Germline CDR1 reads KGHSH; CDR2 reads LQKENI. This CDR3 has 15 amino acids. The CDR3 region is CASSRRTDMNTEAFF. The DNA for the CDR3 is TGTGCCAGCTCACGACGGACAGACATGAACACTGAAGCTTTCTTT.

The rearrangement joins TRBV25-1 to TRBJ1-6; D possibly corresponds to TRBD1 (6 bases). Germline V lookup: CDR1 MGHDK, CDR2 SYGVNS. V was shortened by 1 base and J by 7 bases, with 11 bases between the two germline ends. The CDR3 has 15 residues. The CDR3 coding sequence is TGTGCCAGCAGTGAATCTCACAGGGAGAATTCACCCCTCCACTTT. It yields the protein CASSESHRENSPLHF.

This chain links TRBV21-1 with TRBJ1-2. TRBV21-1 is flagged as a pseudogene. The CDR3 covers 13 residues. The CDR3 is CARGGPPGYGYTF. The CDR3 DNA sequence: TGTGCCAGAGGAGGCCCACCCGGGTATGGCTACACCTTC.

The chain joins TRBV27 to TRBJ2-5; 11 bases match TRBD2. J was trimmed by 1 base and V by 5 bases; bases with no gene match: 3. There are 15 residues in the CDR3. Germline V gene sequence: CDR1 MNHEY, CDR2 SMNVEV (reference sequence). The DNA for the CDR3 is TGTGCCAGCAGTAAACTAGCGGGAGTCCAAGAGACCCAGTACTTC. Translation gives CASSKLAGVQETQYF.

The chain links TRBV7-6 to TRBJ2-1; TRBD1 matches 7 bases. V was clipped by 6 bases and J by 13 bases; unmatched bases: 6. CDR3 length: 11 residues. Germline values: CDR1 SGHVS, CDR2 FNYEAQ. This chain's CDR3 is CASSRTGIQFF. CDR3 coding DNA: TGTGCCAGCAGTCGGACAGGCATTCAGTTCTTC.

This clone was observed a single time. The chain's CDR3 is CASSLGLHRAHSGNTIYF. The CDR3 DNA reads TGTGCCAGCAGCTTAGGGTTGCACAGGGCTCACTCTGGAAACACCATATATTTT. This sequence joins TRBV7-9 and TRBJ1-3, with D possibly being TRBD1 (6 bases). CDR1 and CDR2 (germline): SEHNR, FQNEAQ (reference sequence). Trimming cost V 1 base and J 0 bases, with 16 bases left between them. There are 18 residues in the CDR3.

The V gene is TRBV20-1, the J gene TRBJ2-1; no reliable D call. Germline-derived CDR1 and CDR2 are DFQATT and SNEGSKA (reference sequence). The CDR3 is 11 residues long. The CDR3 DNA is TGCGCTTCGGAATCATACAATGAGCAGTTCTTC. This encodes CASESYNEQFF.

J is TRBJ2-7 and V is TRBV5-1, with 7 bases fitting TRBD2. CDR1 is SGHRS and CDR2 is YFSETQ in the germline V gene. V trimming: 0 bases; J trimming: 0 bases; junction bases outside the gene matches: 3. The CDR3 spans 15 residues. CDR3 residues: CASSLDAGASYEQYF. CDR3 coding DNA: TGCGCCAGCAGCTTGGACGCGGGAGCCTCCTACGAGCAGTACTTC.

This chain connects TRBV5-1 to TRBJ2-3; 8 bases are shared with TRBD1. There are 14 residues in the CDR3. Germline assignment: CDR1 SGHRS and CDR2 YFSETQ. Germline trimming cut 5 bases from V and 5 bases from J; bases unmatched to any gene: 7. The CDR3 sequence: CASSPQGAKDTQYF. The CDR3 nucleotides are TGCGCCAGCAGTCCGCAGGGGGCGAAAGATACGCAGTATTTT. The whole variable domain, remainder taken from reference TRBV5-1 and TRBJ2-3, is KAGVTQTPRYLIKTRGQQVTLSCSPISGHRSVSWYQQTPGQGLQFLFEYFSETQRNKGNFPGRFSGRQFSNSRSEMNVSTLELGDSALYLCASSPQGAKDTQYFGPGTRLTVL.

This sequence joins TRBV2 and TRBJ2-5; D remains unclear. The CDR3 extends over 13 amino acids. The germline V gene encodes CDR1 SNHLY and CDR2 FYNNEI. Trimming pared 5 bases from V and 0 bases from J, leaving 7 bases between. The CDR3 loop is CASSSGNQETQYF. CDR3 in DNA: TGTGCCAGCAGTTCCGGTAACCAAGAGACCCAGTACTTC.

This sequence joins TRBV11-3 and TRBJ2-1; the D gene is possibly TRBD2 (5 bases). The germline V gene encodes CDR1 SGHNT and CDR2 YENEEA. Trimming took off 5 bases at V and 6 bases at J, with 14 bases between the two ends. This CDR3 contains 14 residues. For the CDR3, the DNA is TGTGCCAGCAGCCTGAACGGGGTTTCCAATGAGCAGTTCTTC. It translates to CASSLNGVSNEQFF.

This chain connects TRBV10-1 to TRBJ2-7, with 12 bases identical to TRBD2. The CDR3 is 19 residues long. Germline-derived CDR1 and CDR2 are WNHNN and SYGVQD (reference sequence). V lost 6 bases to trimming and J lost 3 bases; unmatched junction nucleotides: 18. The CDR3 bases are TGCGCCAGCAGCCCCGGGACTAGCGGGTGTAATACCCCCTTCTACGAGCAGTACTTC. Protein sequence: CASSPGTSGCNTPFYEQYF.

This sequence joins TRBV6-5 and TRBJ2-7; 9 nucleotides match TRBD2. CDR3 length: 15 residues. Germline-derived CDR1 and CDR2 are MNHEY and SVGAGI. The J segment lost 2 bases and the V segment lost 4 bases, leaving 6 bases of the junction unmatched. This CDR3 is CASSSSGNPPYEQYF. The CDR3 DNA sequence: TGTGCCAGCAGTTCTAGCGGGAATCCACCCTACGAGCAGTACTTC.

V usage is TRBV4-2 and J usage is TRBJ2-5, with D hard to call. The CDR3 extends over 13 amino acids. The germline CDR1 and CDR2 sequences are LGHNA and YNFKEQ. V shed 0 bases and J shed 7 bases, with 9 bases lying between them. CDR3 loop: CASSQDLKGTQYF. In DNA form, the CDR3 reads TGTGCCAGCAGCCAAGATTTAAAAGGGACCCAGTACTTC.